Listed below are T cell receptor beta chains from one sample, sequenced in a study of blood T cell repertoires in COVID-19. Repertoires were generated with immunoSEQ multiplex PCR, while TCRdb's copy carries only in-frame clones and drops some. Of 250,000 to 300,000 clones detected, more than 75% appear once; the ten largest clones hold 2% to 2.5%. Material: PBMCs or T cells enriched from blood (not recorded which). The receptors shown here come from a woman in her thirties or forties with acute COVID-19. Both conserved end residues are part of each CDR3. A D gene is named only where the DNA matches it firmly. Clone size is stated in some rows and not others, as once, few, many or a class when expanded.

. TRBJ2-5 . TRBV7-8 CASSTRRDSRETQYF TGTGCCAGCAGCACCCGCCGGGACTCACGTGAGACCCAGTACTTC
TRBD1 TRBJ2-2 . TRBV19 CASSTRPGRGQGSGELFF TGTGCCAGTAGTACCCGCCCGGGGAGGGGACAGGGGAGCGGGGAGCTGTTTTTT
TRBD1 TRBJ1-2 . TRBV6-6 CASSPLLTTGLGNYGYTF TGTGCCAGCAGTCCCCTACTAACGACAGGGCTGGGGAACTATGGCTACACCTTC
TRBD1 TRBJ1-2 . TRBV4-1 CASSQDHTGGQGYTF TGCGCCAGCAGCCAAGATCATACAGGGGGCCAGGGCTACACCTTC
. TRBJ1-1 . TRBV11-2 CASSLGSLGGLTEAFF TGTGCCAGCAGCTTAGGAAGTCTAGGGGGATTAACTGAAGCTTTCTTT
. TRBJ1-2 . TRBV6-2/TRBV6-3 CASSYQGNYGYTF TGTGCCAGCAGTTACCAGGGGAACTATGGCTACACCTTC
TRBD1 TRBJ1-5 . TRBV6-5 CASSRDRVSNQPQHF TGTGCCAGCAGTAGGGACAGGGTTAGCAATCAGCCCCAGCATTTT
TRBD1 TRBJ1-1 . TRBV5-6 CASNRDRFGTEAFF TGTGCCAGCAACCGGGACAGGTTCGGCACTGAAGCTTTCTTT
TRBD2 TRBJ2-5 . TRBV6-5 CASSYQRGGETQYF TGTGCCAGCAGTTACCAGCGGGGGGGAGAGACCCAGTACTTC
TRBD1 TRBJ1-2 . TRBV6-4 CASIKQGAIGHRDYGYTF TGTGCCAGCATAAAACAGGGGGCAATCGGGCACAGGGACTATGGCTACACCTTC
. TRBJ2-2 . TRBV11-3 CASSLALVSGELFF TGTGCCAGCAGCTTAGCGTTAGTGTCCGGGGAGCTGTTTTTT
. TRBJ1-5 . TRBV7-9 CATSPPGGVNNQPQHF TGTGCCACCAGTCCGCCGGGGGGCGTTAACAATCAGCCCCAGCATTTT
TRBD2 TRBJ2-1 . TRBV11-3 CASSLAGDLFF TGTGCCAGCAGCTTGGCGGGAGATCTTTTCTTC
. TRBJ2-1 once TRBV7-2 CASSSRAAGFSYNEQFF TGTGCCAGCAGCTCTCGCGCGGCTGGGTTCTCCTACAATGAGCAGTTCTTC
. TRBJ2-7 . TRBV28 CASSLETGPSYEQYF TGTGCCAGCAGTTTAGAAACAGGCCCTTCTTACGAGCAGTACTTC
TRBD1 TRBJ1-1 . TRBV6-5 CASSKTDRESEAFF TGTGCCAGCAGTAAGACGGACAGGGAGAGTGAAGCTTTCTTT
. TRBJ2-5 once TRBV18 CASSPVQGGGETQYF TGTGCCAGCTCACCCGTACAGGGAGGGGGAGAGACCCAGTACTTC
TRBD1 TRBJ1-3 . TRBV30 CAWSLQGGGNTIYF TGTGCCTGGAGTCTACAGGGGGGTGGAAACACCATATATTTT
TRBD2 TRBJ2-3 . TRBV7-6 CASSLVMSGSGGRHTDTQYF TGTGCCAGCAGCTTAGTTATGTCCGGGAGCGGGGGAAGGCACACAGATACGCAGTATTTT
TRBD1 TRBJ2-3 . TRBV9 CASSVGQGRGDTQYF TGTGCCAGCAGCGTCGGACAGGGGAGGGGGGATACGCAGTATTTT
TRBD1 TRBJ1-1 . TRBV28 CASSPRGQLNTEAFF TGTGCCAGCAGTCCAAGGGGACAGCTGAACACTGAAGCTTTCTTT
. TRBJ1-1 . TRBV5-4 CASSFGGVIANTEAFF TGTGCCAGCAGCTTTGGAGGGGTTATCGCGAACACTGAAGCTTTCTTT
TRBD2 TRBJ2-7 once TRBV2 CASRPLAGLTYEQYF TGTGCCAGTAGACCACTAGCGGGGCTCACCTACGAGCAGTACTTC
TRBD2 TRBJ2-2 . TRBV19 CASSNPAGGPVGELFF TGTGCCAGTAGTAACCCCGCGGGAGGGCCCGTCGGGGAGCTGTTTTTT
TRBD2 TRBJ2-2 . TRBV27 CASNLAGANTGELFF TGTGCCAGCAATCTAGCGGGGGCCAACACCGGGGAGCTGTTTTTT
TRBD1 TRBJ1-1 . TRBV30 CAWSVLRAGGTEAFF TGTGCCTGGAGTGTTTTACGGGCAGGGGGGACTGAAGCTTTCTTT
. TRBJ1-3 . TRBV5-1 CASSSSGTTGNTIYF TGCGCCAGCAGTTCCTCCGGGACAACTGGAAACACCATATATTTT
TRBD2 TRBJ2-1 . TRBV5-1 CASSFNSGSSYNEQFF TGCGCCAGCAGCTTTAATAGCGGGAGCTCCTACAATGAGCAGTTCTTC
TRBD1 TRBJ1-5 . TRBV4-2 CASSQVPGGRQPQHF TGTGCCAGCAGCCAAGTGCCAGGGGGAAGACAGCCCCAGCATTTT
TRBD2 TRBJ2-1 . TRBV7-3 CASSSGGPAGVLNEQFF TGTGCCAGCAGCTCTGGGGGACCAGCGGGAGTACTAAATGAGCAGTTCTTC
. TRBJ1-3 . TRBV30 CAWSLGGIGNTIYF TGTGCCTGGAGTCTTGGAGGGATTGGAAACACCATATATTTT
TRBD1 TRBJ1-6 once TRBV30 CAWNLSGGSSPLHF TGTGCCTGGAACTTATCAGGGGGCAGTTCACCCCTCCACTTT